A selection of T cell receptor beta chains follows, all from one sample in a study of blood T cell repertoires in COVID-19. Here immunoSEQ multiplex PCR was the method, and the copy in TCRdb shows in-frame clones only, minus some. The sample holds under 350,000 clones; around 89% are singletons and the top ten take approximately 4.2%. The sample was peripheral blood. The receptors were sampled from a man aged 40-55 years with acute or convalescent COVID-19. The CDR3 runs from the conserved cysteine through the conserved F or W. Each record gives: V gene, D gene, J gene, clone size, CDR3 protein, CDR3 DNA. A D gene is named only where the DNA matches it firmly. Size tells how often a clone was seen (once, few, many) or the class of an expanded clone, and some rows leave it out.

V gene: TRBV13; D gene: TRBD1; J gene: TRBJ1-6; clone size: -; CDR3 protein: CASSLGLGTGAESPLHF; CDR3 DNA: TGTGCCAGCAGCTTAGGCCTCGGGACAGGGGCGGAATCACCCCTCCACTTT
V gene: TRBV7-2; D gene: -; J gene: TRBJ2-7; clone size: -; CDR3 protein: CASSSSSYEQYF; CDR3 DNA: TGTGCCAGCAGTTCCAGCTCCTACGAGCAGTACTTC
V gene: TRBV10-3; D gene: -; J gene: TRBJ2-7; clone size: -; CDR3 protein: CAIKGRGSGYEQYF; CDR3 DNA: TGTGCCATCAAAGGCAGGGGATCTGGCTACGAGCAGTACTTC
V gene: TRBV19; D gene: -; J gene: TRBJ1-2; clone size: -; CDR3 protein: CASNQGSYGYTF; CDR3 DNA: TGTGCCAGTAACCAGGGTAGCTATGGCTACACCTTC
V gene: TRBV5-1; D gene: -; J gene: TRBJ1-2; clone size: -; CDR3 protein: CASSLAGGNTNYGYTF; CDR3 DNA: TGCGCCAGCAGCTTGGCCGGAGGGAACACTAACTATGGCTACACCTTC
V gene: TRBV5-1; D gene: -; J gene: TRBJ2-2; clone size: -; CDR3 protein: CASSSSGFTGELFF; CDR3 DNA: TGCGCCAGCAGCTCTTCAGGGTTCACCGGGGAGCTGTTTTTT
V gene: TRBV6-5; D gene: TRBD2; J gene: TRBJ2-2; clone size: -; CDR3 protein: CASSLAGANTGELFF; CDR3 DNA: TGTGCCAGCAGTTTAGCGGGGGCGAACACCGGGGAGCTGTTTTTT
V gene: TRBV6-4; D gene: TRBD1; J gene: TRBJ2-1; clone size: -; CDR3 protein: CASSEGQGADEQFF; CDR3 DNA: TGTGCCAGCAGTGAAGGACAGGGGGCCGATGAGCAGTTCTTC
V gene: TRBV19; D gene: TRBD1; J gene: TRBJ1-1; clone size: -; CDR3 protein: CASAPGTGYGLDEAFF; CDR3 DNA: TGTGCCAGTGCCCCTGGGACAGGGTATGGCTTGGATGAAGCTTTCTTT
V gene: TRBV4-2; D gene: TRBD1; J gene: TRBJ2-3; clone size: -; CDR3 protein: CASSTDRGAGTDTQYF; CDR3 DNA: TGTGCCAGCAGCACCGACAGGGGAGCTGGCACAGATACGCAGTATTTT
V gene: TRBV7-6; D gene: TRBD2; J gene: TRBJ2-7; clone size: -; CDR3 protein: CASSLSGDLFYEQYF; CDR3 DNA: TGTGCCAGCAGTCTCAGCGGGGATCTCTTCTACGAGCAGTACTTC
V gene: TRBV4-1; D gene: -; J gene: TRBJ1-1; clone size: -; CDR3 protein: CASSQGRNTEAFF; CDR3 DNA: TGCGCCAGCAGCCAAGGCAGGAACACTGAAGCTTTCTTT
V gene: TRBV15; D gene: TRBD1; J gene: TRBJ1-1; clone size: -; CDR3 protein: CATSRGGQARREAFF; CDR3 DNA: TGTGCCACCAGCAGAGGGGGACAGGCCCGAAGGGAGGCTTTCTTT
V gene: TRBV24-1; D gene: TRBD1; J gene: TRBJ1-2; clone size: few; CDR3 protein: CASSGTAGGYTF; CDR3 DNA: TGTGCCAGTTCCGGGACAGCCGGAGGCTACACCTTC
V gene: TRBV5-1; D gene: -; J gene: TRBJ2-1; clone size: -; CDR3 protein: CASSLVHGPRGTDEQFF; CDR3 DNA: TGCGCCAGCAGCTTGGTCCACGGGCCTAGGGGCACCGATGAGCAGTTCTTC
V gene: TRBV6-5; D gene: -; J gene: TRBJ1-1; clone size: -; CDR3 protein: CASILDSYTEAFF; CDR3 DNA: -
V gene: TRBV25-1; D gene: -; J gene: TRBJ2-1; clone size: -; CDR3 protein: CASSDHGGGLLTQFF; CDR3 DNA: TGTGCCAGCAGTGACCATGGGGGGGGCCTCCTAACACAGTTCTTC
V gene: TRBV2; D gene: TRBD1; J gene: TRBJ2-7; clone size: -; CDR3 protein: CATKTGAYEQYF; CDR3 DNA: TGTGCCACGAAGACAGGGGCCTACGAGCAGTACTTC
V gene: TRBV29-1; D gene: -; J gene: TRBJ1-1; clone size: -; CDR3 protein: CSVDPGGTEAFF; CDR3 DNA: TGCAGCGTTGACCCAGGAGGGACTGAAGCTTTCTTT
V gene: TRBV30; D gene: -; J gene: TRBJ1-1; clone size: -; CDR3 protein: CAWSVMRNTEAFF; CDR3 DNA: TGTGCCTGGAGTGTAATGAGGAACACTGAAGCTTTCTTT
V gene: TRBV6-5; D gene: -; J gene: TRBJ2-2; clone size: -; CDR3 protein: CASSYRGNTGELFF; CDR3 DNA: TGTGCCAGCAGTTACAGGGGGAACACCGGGGAGCTGTTTTTT
V gene: TRBV5-1; D gene: TRBD1; J gene: TRBJ2-2; clone size: -; CDR3 protein: CASSLSPTGGSGELFF; CDR3 DNA: TGCGCCAGCAGCTTGTCCCCGACAGGGGGCAGCGGGGAGCTGTTTTTT
V gene: TRBV5-1; D gene: TRBD2; J gene: TRBJ2-3; clone size: -; CDR3 protein: CASSLERGYTDTQYF; CDR3 DNA: TGCGCCAGCAGCTTGGAGCGGGGGTACACAGATACGCAGTATTTT
V gene: TRBV6-1; D gene: -; J gene: TRBJ2-3; clone size: -; CDR3 protein: CASSEASGGTTQYF; CDR3 DNA: TGTGCCAGCAGTGAAGCGTCAGGAGGTACGACGCAGTATTTT
V gene: TRBV6-5; D gene: TRBD1; J gene: TRBJ1-1; clone size: -; CDR3 protein: CASSLGTANTEAFF; CDR3 DNA: TGTGCCAGCAGTCTCGGGACAGCGAACACTGAAGCTTTCTTT
V gene: TRBV2; D gene: TRBD2; J gene: TRBJ2-3; clone size: -; CDR3 protein: CASSDREGTDTQYF; CDR3 DNA: TGTGCCAGCAGTGACAGGGAGGGGACAGATACGCAGTATTTT
V gene: TRBV7-2; D gene: -; J gene: TRBJ1-1; clone size: once; CDR3 protein: CASSVGSGTEAFF; CDR3 DNA: TGTGCCAGCAGCGTAGGATCGGGCACTGAAGCTTTCTTT
V gene: TRBV9; D gene: TRBD2; J gene: TRBJ2-3; clone size: -; CDR3 protein: CASSVESGGAITDTQYF; CDR3 DNA: TGTGCCAGCAGCGTAGAGTCCGGGGGGGCGATCACAGATACGCAGTATTTT
V gene: TRBV30; D gene: -; J gene: TRBJ2-5; clone size: -; CDR3 protein: CAWSAGGGAGGTQYF; CDR3 DNA: TGTGCCTGGAGTGCGGGAGGGGGCGCCGGGGGAACCCAGTACTTC
V gene: TRBV3-1/TRBV3-2; D gene: TRBD2; J gene: TRBJ2-1; clone size: once; CDR3 protein: CASSHLAGGNEQFF; CDR3 DNA: TGTGCCAGCAGCCATCTAGCGGGGGGAAATGAGCAGTTCTTC
V gene: TRBV2; D gene: -; J gene: TRBJ1-2; clone size: few; CDR3 protein: CASIWLGGAGGYTF; CDR3 DNA: TGTGCCAGCATTTGGCTGGGGGGGGCAGGAGGCTACACCTTC